The 7 T cell receptor beta chains below were found in one sample sequenced in a study of radiotherapy plus CTLA-4 blockade in lung cancer. Generated by immunoSEQ multiplex PCR, the TCRdb table keeps only in-frame clones and is missing some. The sample lists tens of thousands of clones, 70% to 90% occurring once. The material sequenced was peripheral blood, taken from a patient treated with radiotherapy plus ipilimumab. The receptors come from a human donor with non-small cell lung cancer whose response to radiotherapy plus ipilimumab could not be evaluated.

The chain couples TRBV5-5 to TRBJ2-3; D remains ambiguous. The germline CDR1 and CDR2 sequences are SGHKS and YYEKEE (reference sequence). The germline V and J ends were trimmed by 4 bases and 4 bases, with 4 bases remaining between them. The length of the CDR3 is 11 residues. CDR3 amino acids: CASSLPDTQYF. CDR3 nucleotides: TGTGCCAGCAGCCTCCCAGATACGCAGTATTTT.

V gene TRBV18 combines with J gene TRBJ1-1, with D possibly matching TRBD1 (5 bases). Trimming cost V 2 bases and J 3 bases, with 16 bases left between them. Germline assignment: CDR1 KGHSH and CDR2 LQKENI. The CDR3 extends over 16 amino acids. The CDR3 loop is CASSPTRRTGDTEAFF. As DNA, the CDR3 is TGTGCCAGCTCACCAACTCGGCGTACAGGAGACACTGAAGCTTTCTTT.

The genes are TRBV19 and TRBJ1-2, with 7 bases identical to TRBD1. The CDR3 is made up of 13 amino acids. V lost 5 bases and J lost 8; bases outside the gene matches: 8. CDR1 is LNHDA, CDR2 SQIVND, per germline (reference sequence). CDR3 residues: CASSVWDSGGYTF. DNA of the CDR3: TGTGCCAGTAGTGTCTGGGACAGCGGAGGCTACACCTTC.

The chain uses TRBV7-2 and TRBJ1-1; a weak D match, TRBD1 (5 bases). This CDR3 has 15 residues. The germline V gene encodes CDR1 SGHTA and CDR2 FQGNSA. V gave up 3 bases and J gave up 1 base, with 12 bases separating them. Written as DNA, the CDR3 is TGTGCCAGCAGCTTGGGGGGAAATCCGAACACTGAAGCTTTCTTT. The encoded protein is CASSLGGNPNTEAFF.

The chain combines TRBV11-2 with TRBJ2-1; 9 bases agree with TRBD2. The CDR3 sequence is 16 residues long. The ends lost 4 bases at V and 3 bases at J; junction bases unmatched: 7. Germline-derived CDR1 and CDR2 are SGHAT and FQNNGV. The CDR3 DNA follows: TGTGCCAGCAGCTCTCTAGCGGGACTACACTACAATGAGCAGTTCTTC. It yields the protein CASSSLAGLHYNEQFF.

V and J are TRBV29-1 and TRBJ1-2; 9 positions agree with TRBD1. CDR1 SQVTM and CDR2 ANQGSEA come from the germline V gene. CDR3 size: 14 residues. The V segment lost 7 bases and the J segment 2 bases; nucleotides outside the gene matches: 8. CDR3 coding DNA: TGCAGCGCCCGGATGGACAGGGGCAACTATGGCTACACCTTC. This encodes CSARMDRGNYGYTF.

The chain has TRBV5-4 and TRBJ2-7; TRBD2 matches at 9 bases. CDR1 SGHNT and CDR2 YYREEE come from the germline V gene (reference sequence). The CDR3 covers 15 residues. With 4 bases clipped from V and 2 bases from J, the junction kept 7 bases outside the gene matches. CDR3 DNA sequence: TGTGCCAGCAGCCCCTCTAGCGGGGTTACCTACGAGCAGTACTTC. Amino acids: CASSPSSGVTYEQYF.